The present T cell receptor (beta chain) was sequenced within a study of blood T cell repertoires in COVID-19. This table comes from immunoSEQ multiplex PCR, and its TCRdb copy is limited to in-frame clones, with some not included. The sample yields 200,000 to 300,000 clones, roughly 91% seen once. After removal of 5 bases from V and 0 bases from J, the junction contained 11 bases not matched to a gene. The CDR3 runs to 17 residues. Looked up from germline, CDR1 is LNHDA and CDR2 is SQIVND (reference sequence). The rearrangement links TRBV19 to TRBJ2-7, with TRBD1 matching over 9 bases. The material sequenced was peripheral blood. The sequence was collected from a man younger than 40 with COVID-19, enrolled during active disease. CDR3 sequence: CASSLNPGQGNSYEQYF. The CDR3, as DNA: TGTGCCAGTAGTCTCAATCCGGGACAGGGAAACTCCTACGAGCAGTACTTC. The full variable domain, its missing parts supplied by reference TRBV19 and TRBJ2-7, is DGGITQSPKYLFRKEGQNVTLSCEQNLNHDAMYWYRQDPGQGLRLIYYSQIVNDFQKGDIAEGYSVSREKKESFPLTVTSAQKNPTAFYLCASSLNPGQGNSYEQYFGPGTRLTVT.